Listed below are T cell receptor beta chains from one sample, sequenced in a study of vaccination and CD4 T cells after COVID-19. TCRdb redid the calling of the PCR reads with MiXCR, one entry per CDR3 protein. This table holds over 15,000 distinct CDR3 sequences, 49% found once. What these receptors recognize is not known. Source material: CD4+ T cells from blood, cultured in vitro. These receptors all stem from a human donor who had recovered from COVID-19. Each CDR3 is given with its conserved first and last residue. The D gene is left open where the match is weak. Size is omitted from some rows. Given values are once, few, many or a class for expanded clones.

- | - | TRBJ1-1 | TRBV7-9 | TGTGCCAGCAGCTTAGTGACGGGAACGTTCACTGAAGCTTTCTTT | CASSLVTGTFTEAFF
- | TRBD2 | TRBJ2-7 | TRBV11-3 | TGTGCCAGCAGCTTGGGAGGGAGCTCCTACGAGCAGTACTTC | CASSLGGSSYEQYF
- | - | TRBJ1-1 | TRBV7-9 | TGTGCCAGCAGCTCGCCTCGAGCAGGGTCGAGCACTGAAGCTTTCTTT | CASSSPRAGSSTEAFF
- | - | TRBJ1-5 | TRBV5-6 | TGTGCCAGCAGCTTGGGACCGAATCAGCCCCAGCATTTT | CASSLGPNQPQHF
few | - | TRBJ1-1 | TRBV6-1 | TGTGCCAGCACCCGGACAGCCAACACTGAAGCTTTCTTT | CASTRTANTEAFF
once | TRBD2 | TRBJ2-5 | TRBV28 | TGTGCCAGCAGTTTACTCCGGGGAGTAGCGGGAGGAGAGACCCAGTACTTC | CASSLLRGVAGGETQYF
few | TRBD1 | TRBJ1-2 | TRBV12-3/TRBV12-4 | TGTGCCAGCAGTTTAGGAGGGACAGGGGGAATTGGCTATGGCTACACCTTC | CASSLGGTGGIGYGYTF
few | - | TRBJ1-5 | TRBV19 | TGTGCCAGTAGTTCAGGAGGTCAGCCCCAGCATTTT | CASSSGGQPQHF
few | - | TRBJ2-5 | TRBV20-1 | TGCAGTGCTTTTCAGGGTATCGTAGAGACCCAGTACTTC | CSAFQGIVETQYF
- | TRBD2 | TRBJ2-5 | TRBV24-1 | TGTGCCACCAGTGAAGGAGCGGGGGGACAAGAGACCCAGTACTTC | CATSEGAGGQETQYF
- | - | TRBJ1-3 | TRBV7-9 | TGTGCCAGCAGCTTAGGCCAGGGGAACACCATATATTTT | CASSLGQGNTIYF
- | TRBD1 | TRBJ2-7 | TRBV5-4 | TGTGCCAGCAGCATGGAACCGGGACAGGGGATCAACGAGCAGTACTTC | CASSMEPGQGINEQYF
few | TRBD1 | TRBJ1-5 | TRBV19 | TGTGCCAGTAGTATAGCAGGGGGCGGCCAGCCCCAGCATTTT | CASSIAGGGQPQHF
few | - | TRBJ2-7 | TRBV2 | TGTGCCAGCAGTGCGTCTACTGGGTCCTACGAGCAGTACTTC | CASSASTGSYEQYF
- | TRBD1 | TRBJ2-7 | TRBV29-1 | TGCAGCGCGACAGGGCATTCGTCCTACGAGCAGTACTTC | CSATGHSSYEQYF
- | TRBD2 | TRBJ2-3 | TRBV7-9 | TGTGCCAGCAGTAATAGCGGGCATAGCACAGATACGCAGTATTTT | CASSNSGHSTDTQYF
- | - | TRBJ1-1 | TRBV7-9 | TGTGCCAGCAGCCCAATTATGACAGATCAAGCTTTCTTT | CASSPIMTDQAFF
few | - | TRBJ2-3 | TRBV7-2 | TGTGCCAGCAGCTTAGATGGGGGGAGCACAGATACGCAGTATTTT | CASSLDGGSTDTQYF
- | TRBD2 | TRBJ2-3 | TRBV7-2 | TGTGCCAGCAGCCCGGACCTCACTAGCGGGGGTGTAAGTACGCAGTATTTT | CASSPDLTSGGVSTQYF
- | - | TRBJ1-1 | TRBV5-4 | TGTGCCAGCAGCTTGGATCGTGGGGGAATGAACACTGAAGCTTTCTTT | CASSLDRGGMNTEAFF
few | - | TRBJ1-5 | TRBV20-1 | TGCAGTGCTATAGCGAATGGAGAGGGAAGGAGGCAGCCCCAGCATTTT | CSAIANGEGRRQPQHF
- | - | TRBJ2-3 | TRBV2 | TGTGCCAGCAGTGGGGCTTGGCGCGCAGATACGCAGTATTTT | CASSGAWRADTQYF
- | - | TRBJ2-2 | TRBV20-1 | TGCAGTGCTCCCAGAACGGGTGGGAACACCGGGGAGCTGTTTTTT | CSAPRTGGNTGELFF